This TCR beta chain is from a study of OX40 agonist ivuxolimab in advanced cancers. CDR1 and CDR2 from the germline V gene are SGHAT and FQNNGV. The CDR3 has 16 residues. Trimming cost V 5 bases and J 3 bases; bases outside gene matches: 11. The data were produced by immunoSEQ multiplex PCR, yet TCRdb's version contains in-frame clones alone and is incomplete. The repertoire holds tens of thousands of clones, with roughly 90% as singletons. The specimen was CD4+ or CD8+ T cells sorted from blood, collected in a trial of the OX40 agonist ivuxolimab. The V gene is TRBV11-2, the J gene TRBJ1-1; 8 nucleotides line up with TRBD1. The sequence derives from an adult with an advanced solid tumor such as melanoma, head and neck, liver or kidney cancer. DNA for the CDR3: TGTGCCAGCAGCCCTTGGGGCAGGGGGCGCGACACTGAAGCTTTCTTT. Translated: CASSPWGRGRDTEAFF.